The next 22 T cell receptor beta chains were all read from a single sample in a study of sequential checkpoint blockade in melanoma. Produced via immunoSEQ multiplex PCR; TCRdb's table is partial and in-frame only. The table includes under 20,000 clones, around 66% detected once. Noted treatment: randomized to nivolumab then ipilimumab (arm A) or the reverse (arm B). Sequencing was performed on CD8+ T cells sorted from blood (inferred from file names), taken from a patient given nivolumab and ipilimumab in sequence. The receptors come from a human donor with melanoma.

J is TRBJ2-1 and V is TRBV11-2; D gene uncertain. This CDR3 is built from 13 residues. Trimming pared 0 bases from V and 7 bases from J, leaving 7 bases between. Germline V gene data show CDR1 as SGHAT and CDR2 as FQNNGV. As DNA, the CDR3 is TGTGCCAGCAGCTTAGACTATAGAAATGAGCAGTTCTTC. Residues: CASSLDYRNEQFF. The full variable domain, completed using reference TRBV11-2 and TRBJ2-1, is EAGVAQSPRYKIIEKRQSVAFWCNPISGHATLYWYQQILGQGPKLLIQFQNNGVVDDSQLPKDRFSAERLKGVDSTLKIQPAKLEDSAVYLCASSLDYRNEQFFGPGTRLTVL.

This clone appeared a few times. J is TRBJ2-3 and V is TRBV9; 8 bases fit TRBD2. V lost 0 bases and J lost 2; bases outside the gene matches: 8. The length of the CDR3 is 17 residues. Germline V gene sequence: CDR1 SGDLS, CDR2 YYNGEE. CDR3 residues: CASSVEGTGGPTDTQYF. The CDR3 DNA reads TGTGCCAGCAGCGTAGAAGGAACGGGAGGGCCCACAGATACGCAGTATTTT.

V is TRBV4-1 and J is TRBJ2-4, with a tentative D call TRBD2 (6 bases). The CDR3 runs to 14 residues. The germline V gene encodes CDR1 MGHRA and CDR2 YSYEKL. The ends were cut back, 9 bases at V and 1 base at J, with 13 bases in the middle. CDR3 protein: CASYSREAKNIQYF. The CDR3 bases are TGCGCCAGTTATTCTCGGGAGGCCAAAAACATTCAGTACTTC.

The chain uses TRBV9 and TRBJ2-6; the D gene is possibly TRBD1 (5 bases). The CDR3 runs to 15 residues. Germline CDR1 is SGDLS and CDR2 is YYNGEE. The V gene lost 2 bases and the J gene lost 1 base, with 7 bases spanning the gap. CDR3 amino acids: CASSVSGSGANVLTF. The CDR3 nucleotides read TGTGCCAGCAGCGTGTCAGGGTCTGGGGCCAACGTCCTGACTTTC.

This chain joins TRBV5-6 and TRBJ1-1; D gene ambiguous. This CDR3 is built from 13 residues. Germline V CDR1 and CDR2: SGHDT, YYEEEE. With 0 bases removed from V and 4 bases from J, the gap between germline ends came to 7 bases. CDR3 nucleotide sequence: TGTGCCAGCAGCTTGGACGGGTTCACTGAAGCTTTCTTT. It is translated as CASSLDGFTEAFF.

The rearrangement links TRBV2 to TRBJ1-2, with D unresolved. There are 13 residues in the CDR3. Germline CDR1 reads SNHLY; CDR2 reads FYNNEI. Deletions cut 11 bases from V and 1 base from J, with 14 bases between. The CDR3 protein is CASKFGNNYGYTF. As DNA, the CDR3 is TGTGCCTCAAAGTTCGGGAATAACTATGGCTACACCTTC.

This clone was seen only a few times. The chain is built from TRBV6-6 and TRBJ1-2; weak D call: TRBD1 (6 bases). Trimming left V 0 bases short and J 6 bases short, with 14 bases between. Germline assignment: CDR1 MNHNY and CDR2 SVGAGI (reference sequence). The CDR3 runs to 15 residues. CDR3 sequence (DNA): TGTGCCAGCAGTTACTCGACAGGTTTGGGGAATGGCTACACCTTC. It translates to CASSYSTGLGNGYTF.

CDR3 protein: CSVGQGGETQYF. The CDR3 nucleotides are TGCAGCGTCGGACAGGGGGGAGAGACCCAGTACTTC. The chain couples TRBV29-1 to TRBJ2-5, with 10 bases aligning to TRBD1. V shed 6 bases and J 4 bases; nucleotides not matched to a gene: 2. CDR1 is SQVTM and CDR2 is ANQGSEA in the germline V gene. CDR3 length equals 12 residues.

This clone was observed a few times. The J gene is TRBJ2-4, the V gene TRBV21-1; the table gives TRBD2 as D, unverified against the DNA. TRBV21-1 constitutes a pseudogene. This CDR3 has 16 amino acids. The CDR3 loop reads CASLTTSGGPKNIQYF. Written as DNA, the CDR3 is TGTGCCAGCTTAACGACTAGCGGGGGGCCCAAAAACATTCAGTACTTC.

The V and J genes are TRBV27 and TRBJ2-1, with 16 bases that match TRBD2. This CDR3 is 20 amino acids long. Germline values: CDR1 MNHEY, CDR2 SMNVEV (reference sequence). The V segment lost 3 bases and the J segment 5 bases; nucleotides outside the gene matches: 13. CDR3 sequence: CASSLSPGLAGGPGNNEQFF. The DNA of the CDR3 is TGTGCCAGCAGTTTGTCTCCGGGACTAGCGGGAGGGCCGGGCAACAATGAGCAGTTCTTC.

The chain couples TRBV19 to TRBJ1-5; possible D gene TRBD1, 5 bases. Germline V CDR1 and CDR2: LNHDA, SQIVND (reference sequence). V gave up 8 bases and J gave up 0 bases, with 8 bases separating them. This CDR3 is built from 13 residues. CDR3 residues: CASHQGSNQPQHF. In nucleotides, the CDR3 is TGTGCCAGTCATCAGGGTAGCAATCAGCCCCAGCATTTT.

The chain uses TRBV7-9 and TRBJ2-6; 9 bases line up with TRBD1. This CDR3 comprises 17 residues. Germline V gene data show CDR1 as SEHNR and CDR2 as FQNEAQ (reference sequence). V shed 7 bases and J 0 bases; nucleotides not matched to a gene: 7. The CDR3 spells CASIGGTGPSGANVLTF. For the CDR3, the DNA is TGTGCCAGCATCGGAGGGACAGGGCCCTCTGGGGCCAACGTCCTGACTTTC.

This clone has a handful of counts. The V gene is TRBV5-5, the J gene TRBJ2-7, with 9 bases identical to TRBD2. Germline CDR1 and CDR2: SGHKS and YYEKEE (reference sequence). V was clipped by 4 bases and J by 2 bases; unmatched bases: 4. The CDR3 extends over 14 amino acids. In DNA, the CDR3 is TGTGCCAGCAGCCCCGGGACTAGCCCCTACGAGCAGTACTTC. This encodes CASSPGTSPYEQYF.

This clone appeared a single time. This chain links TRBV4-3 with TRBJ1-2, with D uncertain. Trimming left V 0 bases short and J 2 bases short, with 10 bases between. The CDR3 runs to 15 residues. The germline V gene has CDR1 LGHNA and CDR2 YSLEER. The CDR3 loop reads CASSQDNNQNYGYTF. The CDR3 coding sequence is TGCGCCAGCAGCCAAGATAACAATCAGAACTATGGCTACACCTTC.

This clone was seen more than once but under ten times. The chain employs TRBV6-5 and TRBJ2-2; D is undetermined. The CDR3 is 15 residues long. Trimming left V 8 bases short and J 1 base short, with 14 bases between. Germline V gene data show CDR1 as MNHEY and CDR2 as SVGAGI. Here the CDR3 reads CASGRNSQNTGELFF. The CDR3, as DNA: TGTGCCAGCGGTCGTAATAGCCAGAACACCGGGGAGCTGTTTTTT.

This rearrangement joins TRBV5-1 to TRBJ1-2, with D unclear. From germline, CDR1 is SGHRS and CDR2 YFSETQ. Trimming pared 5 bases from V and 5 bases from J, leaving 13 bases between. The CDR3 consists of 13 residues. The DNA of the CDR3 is TGCGCCAGCAGTTCCGCCGGGTTATATGGCTACACCTTC. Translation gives CASSSAGLYGYTF.

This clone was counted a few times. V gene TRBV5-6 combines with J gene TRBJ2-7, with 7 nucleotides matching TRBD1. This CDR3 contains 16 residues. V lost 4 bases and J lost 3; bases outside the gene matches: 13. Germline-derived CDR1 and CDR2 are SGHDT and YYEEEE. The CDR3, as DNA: TGTGCCAGCAGCCCTGGGGCCGGGACAGCGTTCTACGAGCAGTACTTC. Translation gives CASSPGAGTAFYEQYF.

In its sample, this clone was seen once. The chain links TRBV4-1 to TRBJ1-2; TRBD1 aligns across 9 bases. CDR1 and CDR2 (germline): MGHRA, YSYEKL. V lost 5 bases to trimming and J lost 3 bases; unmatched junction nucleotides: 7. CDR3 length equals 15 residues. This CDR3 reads CASSETGGRDYGYTF. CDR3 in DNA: TGCGCCAGCAGCGAAACAGGGGGCAGAGACTATGGCTACACCTTC.

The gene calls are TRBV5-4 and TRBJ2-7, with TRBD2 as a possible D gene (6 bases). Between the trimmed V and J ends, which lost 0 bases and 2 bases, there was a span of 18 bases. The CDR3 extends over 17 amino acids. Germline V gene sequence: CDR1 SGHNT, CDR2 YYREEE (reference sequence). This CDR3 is CASSLEGWDSRAYEQYF. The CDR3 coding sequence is TGTGCCAGCAGCTTGGAAGGTTGGGACTCTAGGGCCTACGAGCAGTACTTC.

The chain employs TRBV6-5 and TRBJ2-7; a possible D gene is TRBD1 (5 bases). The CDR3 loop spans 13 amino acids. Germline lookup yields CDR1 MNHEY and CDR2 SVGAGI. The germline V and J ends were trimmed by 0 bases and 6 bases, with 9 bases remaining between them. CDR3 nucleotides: TGTGCCAGCAGTTACTCGGCAGGGCGCGAGCAGTACTTC. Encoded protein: CASSYSAGREQYF.

CDR3 bases: TGTGCCAGCAGCTTAGAACGGGACAGGACCTACGAGCAGTACTTC. Its protein is CASSLERDRTYEQYF. The chain has TRBV7-2 and TRBJ2-7, with 8 bases that match TRBD1. After removal of 1 base from V and 2 bases from J, the junction contained 4 bases not matched to a gene. Germline CDR1 SGHTA, CDR2 FQGNSA. The CDR3 loop spans 15 amino acids. Using reference TRBV7-2 and TRBJ2-7 for the parts outside the CDR3, the full variable domain is GAGVSQSPSNKVTEKGKDVELRCDPISGHTALYWYRQSLGQGLEFLIYFQGNSAPDKSGLPSDRFSAERTGGSVSTLTIQRTQQEDSAVYLCASSLERDRTYEQYFGPGTRLTVT.

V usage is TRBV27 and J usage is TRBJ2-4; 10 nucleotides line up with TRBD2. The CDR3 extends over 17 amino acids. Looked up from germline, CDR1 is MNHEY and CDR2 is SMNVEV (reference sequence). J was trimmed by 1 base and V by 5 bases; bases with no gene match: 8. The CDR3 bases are TGTGCCAGCAGTCTAGCGGGAGATGTTGGGGCCAAAAACATTCAGTACTTC. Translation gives CASSLAGDVGAKNIQYF.